Shown below are 29 T cell receptor beta chains from a single sample sequenced in a study of tissue T cells after allogeneic stem cell transplantation. Time point reported: mouse harvest day 7 after allogeneic transplant. Each mouse received 10^7 T-cell-depleted marrow cells plus 10^6 splenic CD5+ T cells by tail vein. The method was immunoSEQ multiplex PCR; TCRdb's version includes in-frame clones alone and lacks a portion of them. The sample lists some 10,000 clones, roughly 41% seen once, with about 7.2% in the top ten. Sequenced material: gut tissue. All receptors come from a female BALB/c mouse given C57BL/6 T cells with graft-versus-host disease after an allogeneic hematopoietic cell transplant.

With regard to this clone: Genes and germline are mouse. The CDR3 end falls 1 residue outside the read, so it is completed with the germline J gene. Other nucleotide sequences in the sample specify the same CDR3. V and J are TRBV26 and TRBJ1-1; no reliable D call. Deletions cut 2 bases from V and 1 base from J, with 2 bases between. CDR3 size: 12 residues. The germline CDR1 and CDR2 sequences are KGHPV and FQNQEV (reference sequence). CDR3 DNA, as far as it was read: TGTGCCAGCAGTCTGCGGAACACAGAAGTCTTC. This gives the protein CASSLRNTEVF. The CDR3 in its entirety is CASSLRNTEVFF.

Notes on this clone: The gene names given are mouse names. The DNA ends 1 residue before the CDR3 does, and the rest of the CDR3 is filled in from the germline J gene. The gene calls are TRBV3 and TRBJ2-4, with 7 bases that match TRBD2. Germline V lookup: CDR1 SNHLY, CDR2 FYNGKV (reference sequence). J lost 0 bases, V lost 1 base, and 4 bases had no gene match. This CDR3 region has 16 residues. The part of the CDR3 DNA that was read is TGTGCCAGCAGCTTAGGGGGGGGTCCTAGTCAAAACACCTTGTAC. Its translation is CASSLGGGPSQNTLY. The entire CDR3 sequence reads CASSLGGGPSQNTLYF.

About this clone: Gene and germline names: mouse. The read terminates 1 residue ahead of where the CDR3 ends, so the germline J gene completes it. The chain carries TRBV26 and TRBJ1-2, with TRBD1 as a possible D gene (6 bases). Trimming left V 3 bases short and J 4 bases short, with 9 bases between. CDR3 size: 13 residues. The germline V gene has CDR1 KGHPV and CDR2 FQNQEV (reference sequence). The sequenced CDR3 bases are TGTGCCAGCAGTCTAGGGGGAATCTCCGACTACACC. Its protein is CASSLGGISDYT. The CDR3 reads in full as CASSLGGISDYTF.

This clone is judged medium-sized. Gene labels here are mouse ones. The DNA read from the CDR3 is TGTGCCAGCAGCTCCGACTGGGGGGGCTCCTATGAACAGTAC. Encoded protein: CASSSDWGGSYEQY. The whole CDR3 region reads CASSSDWGGSYEQYF. The chain links TRBV3 to TRBJ2-7; 11 positions agree with TRBD2. The CDR3 end is not reached by the read, which stops 1 residue before it; the germline J gene fills it in. This CDR3 has 15 amino acids. After removal of 4 bases from V and 0 bases from J, the junction contained 2 bases not matched to a gene. Per germline, CDR1 SNHLY and CDR2 FYNGKV (reference sequence).

For this clone: Mouse gene names and germline throughout. The read ends 1 residue shy of where the CDR3 ends; the end is completed using the germline J gene. The V and J genes are TRBV29 and TRBJ2-5, with D perhaps TRBD1 (5 bases). The length of the CDR3 is 14 residues. Trimming stripped 2 bases from V and 5 bases from J, with 11 bases between. Germline V gene sequence: CDR1 MSHET, CDR2 SYDVDS. The CDR3 is CASSLPRDGDTQYF. Incomplete CDR3 DNA: TGTGCTAGCAGTTTACCCAGGGATGGAGACACCCAGTAC.

With respect to this clone: The germline and genes are mouse ones. The sequenced fragment ends 1 residue before the CDR3 boundary, so the rest is inferred from the germline J gene. V usage is TRBV3 and J usage is TRBJ2-4; D is uncertain. CDR1 is SNHLY and CDR2 is FYNGKV in the germline V gene (reference sequence). V was cut by 3 bases and J by 5 bases, with 3 bases left in between. This CDR3 has 11 amino acids. CDR3 sequence reads: CASSLGNTLYF. The sequenced CDR3 bases are TGTGCCAGCAGCTTGGGAAACACCTTGTAC.

This clone came up a few times. Gene names denote mouse genes. Read coverage stops 1 residue before the CDR3 terminus; the germline J gene supplies the remainder. The rearrangement links TRBV13-1 to TRBJ1-4; 11 nucleotides agree with TRBD1. The CDR3 sequence is 15 residues long. CDR1 NSHNY and CDR2 SYGAGN come from the germline V gene. Trimming at V came to 5 bases and at J to 7 bases, leaving 7 bases not matched to a gene. The part of the CDR3 DNA that was read is TGTGCCAGCAGCTTTGGACAGGGGGCGCTCGAAAGATTATTT. Residues: CASSFGQGALERLF. The entire CDR3 reads CASSFGQGALERLFF.

As concerns this clone: Germline and genes here are mouse. The observed sequence ends 1 residue before the CDR3 terminus, with the missing tail filled in from the germline J gene. The rearrangement joins TRBV13-1 to TRBJ1-1, with no clear D. The CDR3 is made up of 13 amino acids. The germline CDR1 and CDR2 sequences are NSHNY and SYGAGN. Trimming pared 2 bases from V and 1 base from J, leaving 6 bases between. CDR3 DNA (partial): TGTGCCAGCAGTGAGGGAGGGAACACAGAAGTCTTC. Translation: CASSEGGNTEVF. The entire CDR3 protein is CASSEGGNTEVFF.

Regarding this clone: Genes here carry mouse names. The read finishes 1 residue shy of the CDR3 end, and the germline J gene is used to complete it. This chain connects TRBV26 to TRBJ2-5, with unresolved D. Germline lookup yields CDR1 KGHPV and CDR2 FQNQEV (reference sequence). There are 13 residues in the CDR3. V was trimmed by 2 bases and J by 3 bases, leaving 6 bases between them. The CDR3 sequence: CASSLHIQDTQYF. CDR3 DNA (partial): TGTGCCAGCAGTCTGCACATTCAAGACACCCAGTAC.

This clone was seen a single time. Gene names and germline refer to mouse. The read finishes 1 residue shy of the CDR3 end, and the germline J gene is used to complete it. This chain joins TRBV26 and TRBJ2-7; D is perhaps TRBD1 (6 bases). Germline loops: CDR1 KGHPV, CDR2 FQNQEV (reference sequence). V was pared by 4 bases and J by 4 bases, with 11 bases between. This CDR3 is 13 amino acids long. The CDR3 bases that were read are TGTGCCAGCAGTCCCGGGACAAAATATGAACAGTAC. Protein sequence: CASSPGTKYEQY. The whole CDR3 reads CASSPGTKYEQYF.

Worth noting for this clone: Here the gene names and germline are mouse. The CDR3 extends 1 residue past the end of the read, so its final part is completed from the germline J gene. This chain uses TRBV1 with TRBJ2-5; 10 bases align to TRBD1. Germline V gene data show CDR1 as NSQYPW and CDR2 as LRSPGD (reference sequence). The CDR3 totals 15 residues. V lost 5 bases to trimming and J lost 4 bases; unmatched junction nucleotides: 6. The CDR3 bases that were read are TGCACCTGCAGTAGGACAGGGGGAAAGAAAGACACCCAGTAC. Translating it yields CTCSRTGGKKDTQY. In full, the CDR3 reads CTCSRTGGKKDTQYF.

Points on this clone: The gene symbols are mouse symbols. The read comes to an end 1 residue before the CDR3 does, leaving the germline J gene to fill in the end. This chain connects TRBV3 to TRBJ2-3, with D possibly being TRBD2 (6 bases). CDR1 and CDR2 from the germline V gene are SNHLY and FYNGKV (reference sequence). The CDR3 consists of 15 residues. The V gene lost 5 bases and the J gene lost 0 bases, with 12 bases spanning the gap. CDR3 residues: CASSPLGTSAETLYF. The part of the CDR3 DNA that was read is TGTGCCAGCAGCCCGTTGGGGACTAGTGCAGAAACGCTGTAT.

Regarding this clone: Mouse gene names and germline throughout. From the germline J gene comes the end of the CDR3, since the read stops 1 residue before it. The rearrangement links TRBV24 to TRBJ1-3; D is possibly TRBD1 (6 bases). Germline values: CDR1 KGHTA, CDR2 FRNEEI. Between the trimmed V and J ends, which lost 6 bases and 0 bases, there was a span of 15 bases. The CDR3 has 16 amino acids. The CDR3 protein is CASSPDSKYSGNTLYF. CDR3 DNA, as far as it was read: TGTGCCAGCAGCCCGGACAGTAAATATTCTGGAAATACGCTCTAT.

As regards this clone: The listed genes are named as in mouse. The read falls 1 residue short of the CDR3 end, and the missing part is taken from the germline J gene. V usage is TRBV26 and J usage is TRBJ2-1; D assignment may be TRBD1 or TRBD2 (5 bases each). Germline CDR1 is KGHPV and CDR2 is FQNQEV (reference sequence). Trimming stripped 0 bases from V and 6 bases from J, with 6 bases between. The CDR3 has 13 amino acids. Here the CDR3 reads CASSLSGVAEQFF. The sequenced part of the CDR3 DNA is TGTGCCAGCAGTCTGTCGGGGGTTGCTGAGCAGTTC.

This clone was detected only a few times. Gene names refer to mouse genes. The read falls 1 residue short of the CDR3 end, and the missing part is taken from the germline J gene. The genes are TRBV5 and TRBJ2-2, with TRBD2 matching 8 bases. V lost 0 bases and J lost 4; bases outside the gene matches: 7. Germline V gene sequence: CDR1 LGHNA, CDR2 YNLKQL (reference sequence). The CDR3 extends over 17 amino acids. The CDR3 DNA, read in part, is TGTGCCAGCAGCCAAGAGGCGGGGGGGCGGAGCACCGGGCAGCTCTAC. This codes for CASSQEAGGRSTGQLY. The complete CDR3 sequence is CASSQEAGGRSTGQLYF.

This clone was detected only a few times. The genes are named according to mouse. The missing CDR3 end, 1 residue past where the read stops, is filled in from the germline J gene. This sequence joins TRBV23 and TRBJ2-3; TRBD2 was called by the table and not checked on the DNA. This CDR3 has 14 amino acids. Germline lookup yields CDR1 KGHTA and CDR2 FQNQQP. The CDR3 bases that were read are TGCTCCAGCAGTCCCTCTGGGGGGGGAGAAACGCTGTAT. It codes for CSSSPSGGGETLY. The whole CDR3 sequence reads CSSSPSGGGETLYF.

On this clone: The gene symbols are mouse symbols. The read is 1 residue too short to cover the CDR3 end, so that end is filled in from the germline J gene. The rearrangement uses TRBV2 and TRBJ2-4; 8 bases match TRBD2. CDR3 length: 15 amino acids. Looked up from germline, CDR1 is LGHNA and CDR2 is YSYQKL. J was trimmed by 0 bases and V by 4 bases; bases with no gene match: 3. The sequenced part of the CDR3 DNA is TGTGCCAGCAGCCCTGGGGGGCGTAGTCAAAACACCTTGTAC. It specifies CASSPGGRSQNTLY. The complete CDR3 sequence is CASSPGGRSQNTLYF.

A note on this clone: Gene labels here are mouse ones. The read ends 1 residue shy of where the CDR3 ends; the end is completed using the germline J gene. This chain connects TRBV12-2 to TRBJ2-5; a weak D match, TRBD1 (6 bases). There are 14 residues in the CDR3. Trimming removed 0 bases from V and 3 bases from J, with 9 bases in between. CDR1 and CDR2 (germline): SGHLS, HYDKME. The covered CDR3 bases are TGTGCCAGCTCTCTCGGGACACCTCAAGACACCCAGTAC. It is translated as CASSLGTPQDTQY. The CDR3 in full is CASSLGTPQDTQYF.

Comment on this clone: Gene names and germline refer to mouse. The CDR3 end lies 1 residue beyond the end of the read and is filled in from the germline J gene. The V gene is TRBV31, the J gene TRBJ2-1; possible D gene TRBD1, 5 bases. The germline V and J ends were trimmed by 1 base and 1 base, with 5 bases remaining between them. The CDR3 covers 13 residues. From germline, CDR1 is GKSSPN and CDR2 SITVG. The chain's CDR3 is CAWSRQNYAEQFF. The part of the CDR3 DNA that was read is TGTGCCTGGAGTCGACAGAACTATGCTGAGCAGTTC.

Notes on this clone: Gene names are the mouse ones. The DNA ends 1 residue before the CDR3 does, and the rest of the CDR3 is filled in from the germline J gene. The chain recombines TRBV31 with TRBJ1-6; D might be TRBD1 (5 bases). TRBJ1-6 is an open reading frame, and its role is uncertain. V lost 2 bases to trimming and J lost 0 bases, with 5 bases between them. Germline V gives CDR1 GKSSPN, CDR2 SITVG. CDR3 length equals 14 residues. The CDR3 is CAWSDSSYNSPLYF. CDR3 bases read: TGTGCCTGGAGTGACAGTTCCTATAATTCGCCCCTCTAC.

This clone has more than one count but fewer than ten. Here the gene names and germline are mouse. The missing CDR3 end, 1 residue past where the read stops, is filled in from the germline J gene. The chain is built from TRBV12-2 and TRBJ2-7; D is unresolved. The length of the CDR3 is 13 residues. In germline, CDR1 is SGHLS, CDR2 HYDKME. Trimming took 0 bases from V and 3 from J, leaving 8 bases between them. The part of the CDR3 DNA that was read is TGTGCCAGCTCTCTCGGCAGAAACTATGAACAGTAC. Residues: CASSLGRNYEQY. The full CDR3 protein is CASSLGRNYEQYF.

Remarks on this clone: Gene names denote mouse genes. The sequence runs out 1 residue before the end of the CDR3; the remainder is reconstructed from the germline J gene. The genes are TRBV26 and TRBJ1-3; D is possibly TRBD1 (6 bases). Looked up from germline, CDR1 is KGHPV and CDR2 is FQNQEV (reference sequence). V dropped 6 bases and J dropped 4 bases, with 13 bases sitting between them. The CDR3 totals 14 residues. CDR3 region: CASSPDRWGNTLYF. The covered CDR3 bases are TGTGCCAGCAGCCCCGACAGGTGGGGAAATACGCTCTAT.

In this sample, this clone turned up once. The genes and germline here are from mouse. The read is 1 residue too short to cover the CDR3 end, so that end is filled in from the germline J gene. V is TRBV13-3 and J is TRBJ1-4; 8 bases agree with TRBD1. CDR1 is NNHDY and CDR2 is SYVADS in the germline V gene. The CDR3 loop spans 15 amino acids. V trimming: 0 bases; J trimming: 4 bases; junction bases outside the gene matches: 2. The DNA read from the CDR3 is TGTGCCAGCAGTGATGCAGGGGGCTTCAACGAAAGATTATTT. It translates to CASSDAGGFNERLF. The entire CDR3 is CASSDAGGFNERLFF.

Comment on this clone: Genes and germline come from the mouse. The CDR3 extends 1 residue past the end of the read, so its final part is completed from the germline J gene. The chain combines TRBV26 with TRBJ2-2; unclear D gene. V was trimmed by 2 bases and J by 0 bases, leaving 7 bases between them. The CDR3 contains 15 residues. Germline-derived CDR1 and CDR2 are KGHPV and FQNQEV (reference sequence). Incomplete CDR3 DNA: TGTGCCAGCAGTCTGGGACGGGCAAACACCGGGCAGCTCTAC. Protein: CASSLGRANTGQLY. The complete CDR3 protein is CASSLGRANTGQLYF. Drawing the rest from reference TRBV26 and TRBJ2-2, the complete variable domain is NSKVIQTPRYLVKGQGQKAKMRCIPEKGHPVVFWYQQNKNNEFKFLINFQNQEVLQQIDMTEKRFSAECPSNSPCSLEIQSSEAGDSALYLCASSLGRANTGQLYFGEGSKLTVL.

Note on this clone: All gene names here are mouse names. The read stops 1 residue short of the end of the CDR3; the missing end is completed from the germline J gene. The V gene is TRBV14, the J gene TRBJ2-7; D perhaps matches TRBD2 (6 bases). CDR1 is SGHDT and CDR2 is FRDEAV in the germline V gene. With 2 bases removed from V and 0 bases from J, the gap between germline ends came to 12 bases. CDR3 length: 15 amino acids. CDR3 region: CASSLTGGSSYEQYF. The sequenced part of the CDR3 DNA is TGTGCCAGCAGTTTGACGGGGGGTAGCTCCTATGAACAGTAC.

This clone showed up just a few times. Mouse names are used for the genes. The read is 1 residue too short to cover the CDR3 end, so that end is filled in from the germline J gene. The chain has TRBV23 and TRBJ2-5; whether TRBD2, the table's D call, matches the DNA was not checked. Germline assignment: CDR1 KGHTA and CDR2 FQNQQP. The CDR3 extends over 14 amino acids. The CDR3: CSSSQRLGGDTQYF. CDR3 DNA (partial): TGCTCCAGCAGTCAAAGACTGGGGGGCGACACCCAGTAC.

In regard to this clone: Gene and germline names: mouse. The CDR3 is cut off 1 residue early in the read; its end comes from the germline J gene. The chain carries TRBV19 and TRBJ1-4; D ambiguous. Trimming cost V 0 bases and J 6 bases, with 9 bases left between them. In germline, CDR1 is FNHDT, CDR2 SITEND (reference sequence). The CDR3 runs to 14 residues. CDR3 sequence reads: CASSIAIIDERLFF. The sequenced part of the CDR3 DNA is TGTGCCAGCAGTATAGCTATAATTGACGAAAGATTATTT.

As for this clone: Mouse germline and gene names are used. Read sequence stops 1 residue before the CDR3 end, and the germline J gene provides the missing end. The V gene is TRBV3, the J gene TRBJ2-7, with D possibly TRBD1 on 6 matching bases. The CDR3 is 13 amino acids. Trimming took off 2 bases at V and 4 bases at J, with 9 bases between the two ends. Germline assignment: CDR1 SNHLY and CDR2 FYNGKV (reference sequence). The CDR3 DNA, read in part, is TGTGCCAGCAGCTTATACCAGGGGTATGAACAGTAC. It yields the protein CASSLYQGYEQY. The full CDR3 reads CASSLYQGYEQYF.

Within the sample, this clone is medium-sized. Each gene name is a mouse one. The read stops 1 residue short of the end of the CDR3; the missing end is completed from the germline J gene. J is TRBJ2-7 and V is TRBV3; D ambiguous. Trimming shortened V by 8 bases and J by 4 bases, and 12 bases separated the two germline ends. The CDR3 covers 12 residues. In germline, CDR1 is SNHLY, CDR2 FYNGKV (reference sequence). The sequenced part of the CDR3 DNA is TGTGCCAGCTCCCAGCGCGGTTATGAACAGTAC. Its translation is CASSQRGYEQY. The entire CDR3 protein reads CASSQRGYEQYF.